What follows are 13 T cell receptor beta chains derived from one specimen sequenced in a study of immune cell composition in non-small cell lung cancer. The normal lung sample lay at least 3 cm, and maximally far, from the tumour. Some clones are missing from TCRdb's copy, which holds only in-frame ones; the method was immunoSEQ multiplex PCR. Of just under 2,000 clones in the sample, 72% are singletons; the top ten hold 8% to 10%. The sequencing sample was made of non-adjacent lung tissue. The receptor set was obtained from a human donor with non-small cell lung cancer.

The V call is TRBV6-6, the J call TRBJ2-1, with D possibly being TRBD1 (6 bases). Looked up from germline, CDR1 is MNHNY and CDR2 is SVGAGI (reference sequence). The CDR3 sequence is 14 residues long. The V and J ends lost 4 bases and 6 bases respectively, with 13 bases between them. The DNA for the CDR3 is TGTGCCAGCAGTTCACAGGGTGGTGCCAATGAGCAGTTCTTC. Translating it yields CASSSQGGANEQFF.

The rearrangement links TRBV6-1 to TRBJ2-1; D is possibly TRBD1 (6 bases). The CDR3 sequence is 13 residues long. CDR1 is MNHNS and CDR2 is SASEGT in the germline V gene. Trimming pared 4 bases from V and 10 bases from J, leaving 14 bases between. This CDR3 is CASSVNRVGEQFF. CDR3 in DNA: TGTGCCAGCAGTGTAAACAGGGTGGGGGAGCAGTTCTTC.

The chain is built from TRBV6-5 and TRBJ1-2; D is unresolved. This CDR3 contains 13 residues. Germline V gene data show CDR1 as MNHEY and CDR2 as SVGAGI. V was pared by 4 bases and J by 2 bases, with 8 bases between. CDR3 protein: CASSSGSNYGYTF. CDR3 in DNA: TGTGCCAGCAGTTCCGGGTCAAACTATGGCTACACCTTC.

The chain combines TRBV7-8 with TRBJ1-4; TRBD1 aligns across 7 bases. Germline-derived CDR1 and CDR2 are SGHVS and FQNEAQ. The CDR3 totals 16 residues. With 4 bases clipped from V and 0 bases from J, the junction kept 5 bases outside the gene matches. The CDR3 bases are TGTGCCAGCAGCTCCCAGGGGGTTGCAACTAATGAAAAACTGTTTTTT. It codes for CASSSQGVATNEKLFF.

CDR3 amino acids: CASSPPQGEQFF. In nucleotides, the CDR3 is TGTGCCAGCAGCCCCCCCCAGGGCGAGCAGTTCTTC. The chain is built from TRBV7-2 and TRBJ2-1, with D perhaps TRBD1 (5 bases). Germline V gene sequence: CDR1 SGHTA, CDR2 FQGNSA. This CDR3 has 12 amino acids. The germline V and J ends were trimmed by 5 bases and 10 bases, with 12 bases remaining between them.

This chain links TRBV7-8 with TRBJ1-3, with D uncertain. V gave up 2 bases and J gave up 0 bases, with 8 bases separating them. The germline gives CDR1 SGHVS, CDR2 FQNEAQ. The CDR3 has 15 amino acids. The CDR3 is CASSLLPGSGNTIYF. The CDR3 DNA reads as TGTGCCAGCAGCTTACTACCGGGCTCTGGAAACACCATATATTTT.

V and J are TRBV28 and TRBJ2-3; D is unresolved. The germline V gene has CDR1 MDHEN and CDR2 SYDVKM. V was cut by 3 bases and J by 1 base, with 8 bases left in between. The CDR3 extends over 14 amino acids. The CDR3: CASSFVAGTDTQYF. The CDR3 DNA is TGTGCCAGCAGTTTTGTAGCCGGCACAGATACGCAGTATTTT.

The chain has TRBV11-3 and TRBJ1-2; no definite D call. CDR3 size: 15 residues. V was trimmed by 5 bases and J by 8 bases, leaving 21 bases between them. Germline CDR1 SGHNT, CDR2 YENEEA. The CDR3 sequence: CASSPRNPTPWGYTF. The CDR3 bases are TGTGCCAGCAGCCCTAGAAATCCGACCCCGTGGGGCTACACCTTC.

This chain joins TRBV6-5 and TRBJ2-2, with 8 bases matching TRBD2. CDR1 is MNHEY and CDR2 is SVGAGI in the germline V gene. There are 16 residues in the CDR3. Trimming removed 2 bases from V and 6 bases from J; junction bases left unmatched: 8. For the CDR3, the DNA is TGTGCCAGCAGTTACACGGGACTAGTAGCTGCCGGGGAGCTGTTTTTT. Protein sequence: CASSYTGLVAAGELFF.

In this sample, this clone turned up a few times. The CDR3: CASSGGGYYEQYF. The CDR3 coding sequence is TGTGCCAGCAGTGGTGGCGGGTACTACGAGCAGTACTTC. The chain has TRBV2 and TRBJ2-7; D is perhaps TRBD2 (5 bases). With 4 bases removed from V and 3 bases from J, the gap between germline ends came to 10 bases. The length of the CDR3 is 13 residues. Germline V gene data show CDR1 as SNHLY and CDR2 as FYNNEI.

This rearrangement joins TRBV13 to TRBJ2-1; TRBD2 matches 10 bases. V was pared by 11 bases and J by 9 bases, with 10 bases of the junction left unmatched. Looked up from germline, CDR1 is PRHDT and CDR2 is FYEKMQ (reference sequence). The CDR3 extends over 13 amino acids. The CDR3 DNA follows: TGTGCCTGCGAGCGGGGGGGTTTCGGTGAGCAGTTCTTC. Translated: CACERGGFGEQFF.

The chain uses TRBV19 and TRBJ2-1; 8 nucleotides agree with TRBD2. CDR1 is LNHDA, CDR2 SQIVND, per germline (reference sequence). This CDR3 has 15 amino acids. Losses at the gene ends were 8 bases for V and 4 bases for J; bases not matched to a gene: 10. In nucleotides, the CDR3 is TGTGCCAGTCTTCGGGAGGGACTACCATACAATGAGCAGTTCTTC. Translating it yields CASLREGLPYNEQFF.

Note on this clone: The CDR3 does not close with the conserved phenylalanine or tryptophan, likely indicating a read error. It is unclear where the CDR3 begins or ends on the DNA, so no DNA is shown, and the CDR3 is as TCRdb lists it. This sequence joins TRBV6-9 and TRBJ2-4; the table's D call, TRBD1, was not checked against the DNA. Germline CDR1 is MNHGY and CDR2 is SVAAGI. With termini counted, the CDR3 has 11 amino acids. This chain's CDR3 is CARSIRDREKG.